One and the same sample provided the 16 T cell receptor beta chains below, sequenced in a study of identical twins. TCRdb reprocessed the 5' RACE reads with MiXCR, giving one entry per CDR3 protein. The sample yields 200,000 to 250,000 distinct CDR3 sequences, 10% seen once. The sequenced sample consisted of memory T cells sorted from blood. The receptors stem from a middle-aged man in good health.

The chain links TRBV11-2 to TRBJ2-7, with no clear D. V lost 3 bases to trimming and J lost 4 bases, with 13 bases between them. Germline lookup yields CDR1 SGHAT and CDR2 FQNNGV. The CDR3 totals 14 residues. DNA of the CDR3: TGTGCCAGCAGCTTCGGTGGCGCAGGATACGAGCAGTACTTC. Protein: CASSFGGAGYEQYF.

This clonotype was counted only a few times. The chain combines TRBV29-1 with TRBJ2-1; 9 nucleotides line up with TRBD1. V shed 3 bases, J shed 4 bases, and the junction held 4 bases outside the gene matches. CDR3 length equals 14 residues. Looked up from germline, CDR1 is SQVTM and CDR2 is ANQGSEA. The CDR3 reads CSVDRDRVYNEQFF. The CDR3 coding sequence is TGCAGCGTTGACCGGGACAGGGTATACAATGAGCAGTTCTTC.

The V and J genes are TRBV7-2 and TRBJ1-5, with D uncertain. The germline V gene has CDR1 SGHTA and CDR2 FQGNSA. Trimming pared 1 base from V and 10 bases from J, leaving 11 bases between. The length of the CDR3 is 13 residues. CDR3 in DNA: TGTGCCAGCAGCTTAGGTCGAGGTAGCCCCCAGCATTTT. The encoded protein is CASSLGRGSPQHF.

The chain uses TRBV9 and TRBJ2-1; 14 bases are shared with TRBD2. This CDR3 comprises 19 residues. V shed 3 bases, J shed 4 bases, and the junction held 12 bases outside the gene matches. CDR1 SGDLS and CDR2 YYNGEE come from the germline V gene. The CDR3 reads CASSAEPGLAGVTYNEQFF. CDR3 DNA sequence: TGTGCCAGCAGCGCTGAGCCGGGACTAGCGGGGGTTACTTACAATGAGCAGTTCTTC.

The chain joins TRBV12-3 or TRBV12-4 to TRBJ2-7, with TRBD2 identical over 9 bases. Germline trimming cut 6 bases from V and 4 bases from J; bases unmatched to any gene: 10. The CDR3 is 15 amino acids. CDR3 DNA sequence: TGTGCCAGCAGCCCGGGGGGGCTAGCGGGGTACGAGCAGTACTTC. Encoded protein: CASSPGGLAGYEQYF.

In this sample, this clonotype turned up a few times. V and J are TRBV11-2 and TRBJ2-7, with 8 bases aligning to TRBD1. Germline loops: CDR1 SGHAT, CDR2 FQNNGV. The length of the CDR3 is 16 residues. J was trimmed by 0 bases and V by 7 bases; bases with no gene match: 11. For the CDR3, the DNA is TGTGCCAGCAACCACCACCGGGACAGGAGCTCCTACGAGCAGTACTTC. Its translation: CASNHHRDRSSYEQYF.

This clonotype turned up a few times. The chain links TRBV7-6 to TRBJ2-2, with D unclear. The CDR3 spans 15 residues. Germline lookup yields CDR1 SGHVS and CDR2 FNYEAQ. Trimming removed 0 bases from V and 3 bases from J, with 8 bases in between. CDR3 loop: CASSLAWDYTGELFF. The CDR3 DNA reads TGTGCCAGCAGCTTAGCATGGGATTACACCGGGGAGCTGTTTTTT.

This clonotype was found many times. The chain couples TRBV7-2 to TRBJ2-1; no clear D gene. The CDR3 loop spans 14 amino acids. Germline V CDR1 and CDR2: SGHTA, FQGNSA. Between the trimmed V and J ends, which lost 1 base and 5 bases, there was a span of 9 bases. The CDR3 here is CASSLVFGNNEQFF. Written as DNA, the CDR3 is TGTGCCAGCAGCTTAGTATTTGGTAACAATGAGCAGTTCTTC. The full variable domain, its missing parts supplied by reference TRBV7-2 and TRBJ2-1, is GAGVSQSPSNKVTEKGKDVELRCDPISGHTALYWYRQSLGQGLEFLIYFQGNSAPDKSGLPSDRFSAERTGGSVSTLTIQRTQQEDSAVYLCASSLVFGNNEQFFGPGTRLTVL.

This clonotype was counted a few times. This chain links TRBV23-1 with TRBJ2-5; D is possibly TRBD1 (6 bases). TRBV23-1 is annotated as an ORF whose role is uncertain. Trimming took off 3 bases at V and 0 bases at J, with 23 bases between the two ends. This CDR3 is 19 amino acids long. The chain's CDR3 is CASSHPIAGTTRYQETQYF. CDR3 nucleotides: TGCGCCAGCAGTCACCCCATAGCCGGGACAACGAGGTACCAAGAGACCCAGTACTTC.

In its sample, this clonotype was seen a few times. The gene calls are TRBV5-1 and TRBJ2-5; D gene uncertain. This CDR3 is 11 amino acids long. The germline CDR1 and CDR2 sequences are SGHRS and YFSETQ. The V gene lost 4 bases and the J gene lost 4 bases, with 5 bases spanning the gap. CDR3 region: CASSRRETQYF. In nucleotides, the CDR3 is TGCGCCAGCAGCCGCAGAGAGACCCAGTACTTC.

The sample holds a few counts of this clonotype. The CDR3 bases are TGCAGTGTAGGACAGGGGAGGAAGACCCAGTACTTC. This gives the protein CSVGQGRKTQYF. J is TRBJ2-5 and V is TRBV20-1, with TRBD1 matching 9 bases. From germline, CDR1 is DFQATT and CDR2 SNEGSKA (reference sequence). This CDR3 has 12 amino acids. Trimming cost V 7 bases and J 6 bases; bases outside gene matches: 6.

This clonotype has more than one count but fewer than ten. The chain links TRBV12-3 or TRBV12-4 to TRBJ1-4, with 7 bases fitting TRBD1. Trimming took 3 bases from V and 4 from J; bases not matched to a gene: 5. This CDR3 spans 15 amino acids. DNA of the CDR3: TGTGCCAGCAGTTTTTCGACAGGGAGTAATGAAAAACTGTTTTTT. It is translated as CASSFSTGSNEKLFF.

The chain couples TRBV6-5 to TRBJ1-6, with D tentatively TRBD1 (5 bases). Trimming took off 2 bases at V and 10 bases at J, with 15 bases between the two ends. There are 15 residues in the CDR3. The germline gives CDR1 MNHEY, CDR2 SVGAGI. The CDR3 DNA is TGTGCCAGCAGTTACACAAAGCAGGGTCGCTCACCCCTCCACTTT. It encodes CASSYTKQGRSPLHF.

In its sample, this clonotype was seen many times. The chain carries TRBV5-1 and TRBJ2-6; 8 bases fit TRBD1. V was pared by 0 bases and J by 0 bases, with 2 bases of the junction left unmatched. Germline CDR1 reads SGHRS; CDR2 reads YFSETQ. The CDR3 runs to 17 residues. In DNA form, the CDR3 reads TGCGCCAGCAGCTTGGAGACAGGGGACTCTGGGGCCAACGTCCTGACTTTC. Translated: CASSLETGDSGANVLTF.

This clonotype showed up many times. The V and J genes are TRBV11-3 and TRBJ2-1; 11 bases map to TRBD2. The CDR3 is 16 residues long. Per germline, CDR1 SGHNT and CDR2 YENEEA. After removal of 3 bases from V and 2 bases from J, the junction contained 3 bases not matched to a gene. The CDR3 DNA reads TGTGCCAGCAGCTTTAGCGGGAGGGCCGCCTACAATGAGCAGTTCTTC. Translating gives CASSFSGRAAYNEQFF. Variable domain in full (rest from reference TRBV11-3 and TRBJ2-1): EAGVVQSPRYKIIEKKQPVAFWCNPISGHNTLYWYLQNLGQGPELLIRYENEEAVDDSQLPKDRFSAERLKGVDSTLKIQPAELGDSAVYLCASSFSGRAAYNEQFFGPGTRLTVL.

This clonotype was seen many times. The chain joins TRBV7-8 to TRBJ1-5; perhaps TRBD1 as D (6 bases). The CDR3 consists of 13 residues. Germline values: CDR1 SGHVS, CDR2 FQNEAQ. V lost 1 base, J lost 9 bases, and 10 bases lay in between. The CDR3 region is CASSLGRGGPQHF. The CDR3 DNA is TGTGCCAGCAGCTTAGGCAGGGGTGGGCCCCAGCATTTT.